These T cell receptor beta chains were read from a single sample in a study of blood T cells in healthy people across ages. Using its own MiXCR run on the 5' RACE reads, TCRdb lists one record per CDR3 protein. The table shows about 750,000 distinct CDR3 sequences, with roughly 50% occurring only once. The sample consisted of blood. Receptors were obtained from a man older than 75 in good health. Both conserved end residues are part of each CDR3. D genes are given only for firm matches. Size tells how often a clone was seen (once, few, many) or the class of an expanded clone, and some rows leave it out.

v_call	d_call	j_call	clone_size	cdr3_length	cdr3_nt	cdr3_aa
TRBV20-1	NA	TRBJ2-7	few	13	TGCAGTGCCAGGGGAATACAAGCCTACGAGCAGTACTTC	CSARGIQAYEQYF
TRBV7-8	NA	TRBJ2-1	NA	14	TGTGCCAGCAGCTTTGGGCGGGGCCCCAATGAGCAGTTCTTC	CASSFGRGPNEQFF
TRBV21-1	NA	TRBJ2-7	few	13	TGTGCCAGCAGCGGTGATAGTTTCCACGAGCAGTACTTC	CASSGDSFHEQYF
TRBV25-1	NA	TRBJ2-5	NA	13	TGTGCCAGCAGACGGGCCGGGTCAATTGAGCAGTACTTC	CASRRAGSIEQYF
TRBV6-1	NA	TRBJ2-1	NA	16	TGTGCCATCCGGGCCTATGAGCGACTGTCCTACAATGAGCAGTTCTTC	CAIRAYERLSYNEQFF
TRBV20-1	NA	TRBJ1-2	NA	14	TGCAGTGCCAACCACCAAGGGGTAAACTATGGCTACACCTTC	CSANHQGVNYGYTF
TRBV5-1	TRBD1	TRBJ1-2	NA	14	TGCGCCAGCAGCCAAAACGACAGGGAGAGTGGCTACACCTTC	CASSQNDRESGYTF
TRBV29-1	NA	TRBJ2-7	NA	14	TGCAGCGTTGTGAGGAGGGGCCAGCCCTACGAGCAGTACTTC	CSVVRRGQPYEQYF
TRBV7-2	TRBD2	TRBJ2-7	NA	16	TGTGCCAGCAGCCGACTGGGGGCTAGCGGGAACTACGAGCAGTACTTC	CASSRLGASGNYEQYF
TRBV11-2	NA	TRBJ2-1	many	15	TGTGCCAGCACCGCCGCGGAGTACGTTCAGGATGAGCAGTTCTTC	CASTAAEYVQDEQFF
TRBV6-6	NA	TRBJ2-2	NA	12	TGTGCCAGCAGTTACTCCGACGGGGAGCTGTTTTTT	CASSYSDGELFF
TRBV6-1	NA	TRBJ2-1	NA	16	TGTGCCAGCAGTGAAGCGGGGAGGAGCTCCTACAATGAGCAGTTCTTC	CASSEAGRSSYNEQFF
TRBV6-1	TRBD1	TRBJ2-5	NA	17	TGTGCCAGCAGTGAAGGATTCCCGGGACAGGGTATGTACGAGCGGTACTTC	CASSEGFPGQGMYERYF
TRBV5-1	TRBD1	TRBJ2-2	NA	16	TGCGCCAGCAGCTTGGTCCCGACAGGGGGTATAGTGGAGCTGTTTTTT	CASSLVPTGGIVELFF
TRBV10-3	NA	TRBJ2-7	once	15	TGTGCCATCAATGCCTTAGAGGGTGGGACCTACGAGCAGTACTTC	CAINALEGGTYEQYF
TRBV21-1	NA	TRBJ2-7	NA	14	TGTGCCAGCCGCCTCAAGGCGCACTCCTACGAGCAGTACTTC	CASRLKAHSYEQYF
TRBV29-1	NA	TRBJ2-7	once	13	TGCAGCGTGAAGCCCACGGGCTCCTACGAGCAGTACTTC	CSVKPTGSYEQYF
TRBV20-1	TRBD2	TRBJ2-7	NA	15	TGCAGTGCCCAGGCGACTAGCGGGTTTTACAATGAGCAGTACTTC	CSAQATSGFYNEQYF
TRBV6-5	NA	TRBJ1-1	NA	13	TGTGCCAGCAGTCGATCAGGTTACACTGAAGCTTTCTTT	CASSRSGYTEAFF
TRBV20-1	TRBD1	TRBJ2-7	NA	14	TGCAGTGCTAGAGTGGGCAGGGGGCGATCCGAGCAGTACTTC	CSARVGRGRSEQYF
TRBV10-3	TRBD1	TRBJ2-2	few	16	TGTGCCATCAGTGTCCAGGGGGCGCGGAACACCGGGGAGCTGTTTTTT	CAISVQGARNTGELFF
TRBV18	TRBD2	TRBJ2-5	NA	17	TGTGCCAGCTCACCACAGGCTAGCGGGAGAGCTCAAGAGACCCAGTACTTC	CASSPQASGRAQETQYF
TRBV6-2/TRBV6-3	NA	TRBJ2-6	NA	19	TGTGCCAGCAGTTACTTGGGCACTGCCTCGCCATCTGGGGCCAACGTCCTGACTTTC	CASSYLGTASPSGANVLTF
TRBV2	NA	TRBJ2-1	NA	12	TGTGCCAGCAGTTGGTTCCGGGGTGAGCAGTTCTTC	CASSWFRGEQFF
TRBV2	TRBD2	TRBJ2-1	NA	16	TGTGCCAGCAGTGTTGAGAGACTAGCGGCCTACAATGAGCAGTTCTTC	CASSVERLAAYNEQFF
TRBV29-1	TRBD2	TRBJ2-1	few	17	TGCAGCGTTGAAGAGAGCGGGACTAGCGGGAGGATAAATGAGCAGTTCTTC	CSVEESGTSGRINEQFF
TRBV12-3/TRBV12-4	NA	TRBJ2-5	NA	14	TGTGCCAGCAGTAGGGGCAGGCAGCAAGAGACCCAGTACTTC	CASSRGRQQETQYF
TRBV3-1	NA	TRBJ2-7	few	15	TGTGCCAGCAGCCAAGATCTCCTGTCAGGTCGGGAGCAGTACTTC	CASSQDLLSGREQYF
TRBV6-5	TRBD1	TRBJ1-5	NA	15	TGTGCCAGCAGTGGAATAGGACAGGGCGGGCAGCCCCAGCATTTT	CASSGIGQGGQPQHF
TRBV7-9	NA	TRBJ1-5	NA	14	TGTGCCAGCAGCCCGGACGGAATCAATCAGCCCCAGCATTTT	CASSPDGINQPQHF
TRBV28	TRBD1	TRBJ1-2	NA	14	TGTGCCAGCAGTCCGTTGGGACAGGAATATGGCTACACCTTC	CASSPLGQEYGYTF
TRBV3-1	TRBD1	TRBJ1-1	NA	14	TGTGCCAGCAGCCAACTTGACAGGGGAGATGAAGCTTTCTTT	CASSQLDRGDEAFF
TRBV20-1	TRBD2	TRBJ2-3	few	16	TGCAGTGCTAGAGATGGGCTAGCGGGACACACAGATACGCAGTATTTT	CSARDGLAGHTDTQYF
TRBV6-5	NA	TRBJ2-2	NA	16	TGTGCCAGCAGTTACTTCGGGGGCGCGAACACCGGGGAGCTGTTTTTT	CASSYFGGANTGELFF
TRBV4-2	NA	TRBJ2-7	few	14	TGTGCCAGCAGCCAAGAGGTGGGCCCCTACGAGCAGTACTTC	CASSQEVGPYEQYF
TRBV6-2/TRBV6-3	TRBD2	TRBJ2-7	NA	15	TGTGCCAGCAGTTATCTGGCTAGCGGGAGCTACGAGCAGTACTTC	CASSYLASGSYEQYF
TRBV20-1	TRBD1	TRBJ2-7	NA	14	TGCAGTGCTAGAGATTGGGGACAGGTCGGGGAGCAGTACTTC	CSARDWGQVGEQYF
TRBV7-2	TRBD2	TRBJ2-7	NA	15	TGTGCCAGCAGCTCCCGGACTAGCGGGAGCCACGAGCAGTACTTC	CASSSRTSGSHEQYF
TRBV9	NA	TRBJ2-7	NA	14	TGTGCCAGCAGCGTAGACGGGGGAGTAAAGGAGCAGTACTTC	CASSVDGGVKEQYF
TRBV6-1	NA	TRBJ2-7	NA	14	TGTGCCAGCAGTGATTGGGCGGGATCCGGCGAGCAGTACTTC	CASSDWAGSGEQYF